This T cell receptor beta chain was obtained from a study of T cells in Graves' hyperthyroidism and ophthalmopathy. Study-wide context: Peripheral blood was drawn at first diagnosis, prior to all treatment. Study-level results: In validation, the model predicted ophthalmopathy. These predictions came a median about 6.8 months before onset.

The CDR3 covers 15 residues. Germline V gene lookup returns CDR1 KGHSH and CDR2 LQKENI. Deletions cut 3 bases from V and 3 bases from J, with 14 bases between. When ophthalmopathy did not progress within 18 months, Graves' hyperthyroidism was considered stable. Diagnostic decisions used clinical symptoms, serum thyroxine and TRAb, thyroid ultrasound and orbital computed tomography. This clonotype was seen ten or more times. The antigen is unknown. RNA transcripts provided the source from which TCR beta CDR3 regions were amplified. Researchers ran a first-round RT-PCR on the TCR CDR3 using the HTBI primer set. TCRdb itself ran the multiplex PCR reads through MiXCR, one entry per CDR3 protein. Of approximately 400,000 distinct CDR3 sequences in the sample, less than 20% were seen once.

The chain couples TRBV18 to TRBJ1-2; D might be TRBD1 (6 bases). This TCR derives from a woman under 30 with Graves' hyperthyroidism. Sequenced: blood. CDR3 residues: CASSPSRDTDYGYTF. The CDR3 DNA reads as TGTGCCAGCTCACCCAGCCGGGACACAGACTATGGCTACACCTTC. Full variable domain (rest looked up from reference TRBV18 and TRBJ1-2): NAGVMQNPRHLVRRRGQEARLRCSPMKGHSHVYWYRQLPEEGLKFMVYLQKENIIDESGMPKERFSAEFPKEGPSILRIQQVVRGDSAAYFCASSPSRDTDYGYTFGSGTRLTVV.